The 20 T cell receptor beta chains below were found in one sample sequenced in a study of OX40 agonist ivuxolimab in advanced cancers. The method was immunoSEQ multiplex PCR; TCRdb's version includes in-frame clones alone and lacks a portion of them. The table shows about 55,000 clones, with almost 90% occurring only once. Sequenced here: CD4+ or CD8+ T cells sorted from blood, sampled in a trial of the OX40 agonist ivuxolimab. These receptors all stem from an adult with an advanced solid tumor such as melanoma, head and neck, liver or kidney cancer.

The CDR3 DNA follows: TGTGCCAGCACGGGGATGAACTATGGCTACACCTTC. It codes for CASTGMNYGYTF. The chain recombines TRBV28 with TRBJ1-2; D remains ambiguous. Germline V gene data show CDR1 as MDHEN and CDR2 as SYDVKM. Trimming stripped 7 bases from V and 2 bases from J, with 8 bases between. The CDR3 covers 12 residues.

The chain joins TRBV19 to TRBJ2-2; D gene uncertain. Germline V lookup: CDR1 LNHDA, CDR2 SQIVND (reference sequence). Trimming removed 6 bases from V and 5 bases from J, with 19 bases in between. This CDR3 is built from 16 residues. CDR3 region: CASRGAAAVGTGELFF. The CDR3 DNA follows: TGTGCCAGTAGAGGCGCCGCGGCCGTCGGGACCGGGGAGCTGTTTTTT.

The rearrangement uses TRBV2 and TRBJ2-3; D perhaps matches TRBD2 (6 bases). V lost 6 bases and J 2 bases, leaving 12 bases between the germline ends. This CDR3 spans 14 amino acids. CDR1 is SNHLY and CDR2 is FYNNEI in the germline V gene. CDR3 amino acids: CASSETRITDTQYF. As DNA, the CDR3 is TGTGCCAGCAGCGAGACTAGGATCACAGATACGCAGTATTTT. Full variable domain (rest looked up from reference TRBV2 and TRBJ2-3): EPEVTQTPSHQVTQMGQEVILRCVPISNHLYFYWYRQILGQKVEFLVSFYNNEISEKSEIFDDQFSVERPDGSNFTLKIRSTKLEDSAMYFCASSETRITDTQYFGPGTRLTVL.

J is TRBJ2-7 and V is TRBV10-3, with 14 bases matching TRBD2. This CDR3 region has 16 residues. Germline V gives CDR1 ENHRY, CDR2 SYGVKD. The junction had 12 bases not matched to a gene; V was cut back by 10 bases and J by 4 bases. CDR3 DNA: TGTGCCACCGCGGGACTAGCGGGAGTTGGGGTATACGAGCAGTACTTC. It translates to CATAGLAGVGVYEQYF.

The CDR3 nucleotides are TGCGCCAGCAGCTTGAAGGCAGATACGCAGTATTTT. It specifies CASSLKADTQYF. This chain connects TRBV5-1 to TRBJ2-3, with no clear D. V was trimmed by 1 base and J by 4 bases, leaving 4 bases between them. The CDR3 consists of 12 residues. Germline-derived CDR1 and CDR2 are SGHRS and YFSETQ.

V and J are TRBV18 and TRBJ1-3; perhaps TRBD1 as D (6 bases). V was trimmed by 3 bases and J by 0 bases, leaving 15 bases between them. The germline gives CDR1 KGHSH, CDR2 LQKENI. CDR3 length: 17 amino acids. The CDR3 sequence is CASSPYQGGSSGNTIYF. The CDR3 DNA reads TGTGCCAGCTCACCGTATCAAGGGGGGAGCTCTGGAAACACCATATATTTT.

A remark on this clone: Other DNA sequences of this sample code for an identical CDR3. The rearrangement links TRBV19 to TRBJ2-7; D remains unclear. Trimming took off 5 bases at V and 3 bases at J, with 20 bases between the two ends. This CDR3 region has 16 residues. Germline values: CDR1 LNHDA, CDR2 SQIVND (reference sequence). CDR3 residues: CASSSRTNPGRYEQYF. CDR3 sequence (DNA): TGTGCCAGTAGTTCGAGGACCAATCCCGGCCGCTACGAGCAGTACTTC.

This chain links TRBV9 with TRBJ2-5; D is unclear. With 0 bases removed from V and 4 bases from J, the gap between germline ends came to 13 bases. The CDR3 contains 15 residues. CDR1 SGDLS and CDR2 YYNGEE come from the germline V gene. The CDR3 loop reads CASSVGILVGETQYF. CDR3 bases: TGTGCCAGCAGCGTAGGAATCCTAGTGGGAGAGACCCAGTACTTC. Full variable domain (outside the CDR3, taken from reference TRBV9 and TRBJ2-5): DSGVTQTPKHLITATGQRVTLRCSPRSGDLSVYWYQQSLDQGLQFLIQYYNGEERAKGNILERFSAQQFPDLHSELNLSSLELGDSALYFCASSVGILVGETQYFGPGTRLLVL.

The CDR3 DNA reads as TGCGCCAGCAGCATAACCGGGACAGGGAACGAGCAGTACTTC. Translation gives CASSITGTGNEQYF. This sequence joins TRBV5-1 and TRBJ2-7; the match to TRBD1 covers 9 bases. This CDR3 has 14 amino acids. Germline V CDR1 and CDR2: SGHRS, YFSETQ. V was pared by 4 bases and J by 5 bases, with 7 bases of the junction left unmatched.

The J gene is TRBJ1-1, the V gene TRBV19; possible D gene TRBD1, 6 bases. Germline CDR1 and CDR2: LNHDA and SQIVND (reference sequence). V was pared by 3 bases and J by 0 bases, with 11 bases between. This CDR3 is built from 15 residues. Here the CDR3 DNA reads TGTGCCAGTAGTATGAGAACAGGGATGAACACTGAAGCTTTCTTT. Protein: CASSMRTGMNTEAFF.

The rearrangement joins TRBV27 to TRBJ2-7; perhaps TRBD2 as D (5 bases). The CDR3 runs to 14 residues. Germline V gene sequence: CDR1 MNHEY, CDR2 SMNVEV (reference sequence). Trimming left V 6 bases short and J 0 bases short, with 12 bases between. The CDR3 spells CASSRRRRSYEQYF. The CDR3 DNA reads TGTGCCAGCAGCCGACGGAGGCGCTCCTACGAGCAGTACTTC.

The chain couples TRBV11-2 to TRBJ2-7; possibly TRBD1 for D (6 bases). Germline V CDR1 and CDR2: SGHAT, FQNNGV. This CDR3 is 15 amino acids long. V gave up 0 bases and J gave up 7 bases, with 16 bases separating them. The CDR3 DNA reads TGTGCCAGCAGCTTAGATAGTATGACAGGTCATGAGCAGTACTTC. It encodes CASSLDSMTGHEQYF.

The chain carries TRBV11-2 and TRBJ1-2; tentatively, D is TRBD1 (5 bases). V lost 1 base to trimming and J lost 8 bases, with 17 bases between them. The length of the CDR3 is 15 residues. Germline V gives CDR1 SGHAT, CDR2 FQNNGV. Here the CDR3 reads CASSLAWDGLGGYTF. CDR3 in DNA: TGTGCCAGCAGCTTAGCCTGGGACGGATTAGGGGGCTACACCTTC. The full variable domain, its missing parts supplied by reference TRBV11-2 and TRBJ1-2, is EAGVAQSPRYKIIEKRQSVAFWCNPISGHATLYWYQQILGQGPKLLIQFQNNGVVDDSQLPKDRFSAERLKGVDSTLKIQPAKLEDSAVYLCASSLAWDGLGGYTFGSGTRLTVV.

The chain's CDR3 is CASSVGGRGGIQETQYF. The CDR3, as DNA: TGTGCCAGCAGCGTAGGCGGGAGGGGGGGAATACAAGAGACCCAGTACTTC. The chain uses TRBV9 and TRBJ2-5; 9 nucleotides match TRBD2. This CDR3 region has 17 residues. The germline CDR1 and CDR2 sequences are SGDLS and YYNGEE. V shed 0 bases, J shed 2 bases, and the junction held 8 bases outside the gene matches.

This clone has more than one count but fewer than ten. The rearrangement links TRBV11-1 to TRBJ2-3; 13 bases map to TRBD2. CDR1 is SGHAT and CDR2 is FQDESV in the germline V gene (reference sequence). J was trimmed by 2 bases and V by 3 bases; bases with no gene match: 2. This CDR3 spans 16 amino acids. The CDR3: CASSFGTSGITDTQYF. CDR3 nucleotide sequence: TGTGCCAGCAGCTTCGGGACTAGCGGGATCACAGATACGCAGTATTTT. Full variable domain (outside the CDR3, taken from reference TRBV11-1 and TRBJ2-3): EAEVAQSPRYKITEKSQAVAFWCDPISGHATLYWYRQILGQGPELLVQFQDESVVDDSQLPKDRFSAERLKGVDSTLKIQPAELGDSAMYLCASSFGTSGITDTQYFGPGTRLTVL.

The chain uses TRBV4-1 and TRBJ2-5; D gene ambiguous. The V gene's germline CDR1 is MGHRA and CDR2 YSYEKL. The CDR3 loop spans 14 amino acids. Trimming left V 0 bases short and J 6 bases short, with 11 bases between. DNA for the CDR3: TGCGCCAGCAGCCAAGAAATCCCCCCAAAGACCCAGTACTTC. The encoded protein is CASSQEIPPKTQYF.

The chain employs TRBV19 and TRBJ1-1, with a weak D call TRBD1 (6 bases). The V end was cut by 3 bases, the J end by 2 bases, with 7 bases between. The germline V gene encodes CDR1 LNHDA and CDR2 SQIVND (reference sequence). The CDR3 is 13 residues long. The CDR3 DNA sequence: TGTGCCAGTAGTATGGGACATAACACTGAAGCTTTCTTT. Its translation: CASSMGHNTEAFF.

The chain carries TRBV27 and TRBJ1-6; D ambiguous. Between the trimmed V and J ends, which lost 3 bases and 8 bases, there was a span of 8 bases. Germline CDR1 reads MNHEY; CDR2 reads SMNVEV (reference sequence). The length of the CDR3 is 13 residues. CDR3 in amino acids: CASSFRRYSPLHF. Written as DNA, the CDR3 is TGTGCCAGCAGTTTCCGACGATATTCACCCCTCCACTTT.

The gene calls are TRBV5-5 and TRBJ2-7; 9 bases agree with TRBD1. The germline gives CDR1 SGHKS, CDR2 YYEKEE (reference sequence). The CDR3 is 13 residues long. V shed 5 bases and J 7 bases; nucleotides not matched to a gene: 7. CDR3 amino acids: CASRGTGFGEQYF. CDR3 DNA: TGTGCCAGCAGGGGGACAGGGTTTGGGGAGCAGTACTTC.

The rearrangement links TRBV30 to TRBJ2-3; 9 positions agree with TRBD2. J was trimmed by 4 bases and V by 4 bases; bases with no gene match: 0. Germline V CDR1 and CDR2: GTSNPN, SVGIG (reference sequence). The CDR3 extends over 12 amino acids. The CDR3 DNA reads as TGTGCCTGGACTAGCGGGGCAGATACGCAGTATTTT. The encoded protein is CAWTSGADTQYF.